These T cell receptor beta chains were read from a single sample in a study of blood T cell repertoires in COVID-19. The table came from immunoSEQ multiplex PCR; TCRdb's copy has only in-frame clones and leaves some out. The repertoire holds 190,000 or so clones, with around 82% as singletons. The sequenced sample consisted of PBMCs or T cells enriched from blood (not recorded which). Receptors originate from a man aged 35-49 years who had recovered from COVID-19. Each CDR3 is given with its conserved first and last residue. The D gene is left open where the match is weak. Clone size is not always given. Where it is, it says once, few, many or a class for expanded clones.

abundance | j_gene | d_gene | v_gene | CDR3nt | CDR3aa
. | TRBJ1-2 | . | TRBV7-9 | TGTGCCAGCAGCATAGACAGTACTAACTATGGCTACACCTTC | CASSIDSTNYGYTF
. | TRBJ2-3 | TRBD2 | TRBV7-3 | TGTGCCAGCAGCTTAAGGGGTCTAGCGGCTGGCACAGATACGCAGTATTTT | CASSLRGLAAGTDTQYF
. | TRBJ2-5 | . | TRBV19 | TGTGCCAGTAGTAGAAGCGTGTCCCAAGAGACCCAGTACTTC | CASSRSVSQETQYF
. | TRBJ2-3 | . | TRBV6-1 | TGTGCCAGCAGTGAGCAACGGGCAGATACGCAGTATTTT | CASSEQRADTQYF
. | TRBJ1-1 | . | TRBV28 | TGTGCCAGCAGTTCGCCTGGACAGCTCATGAACACTGAAGCTTTCTTT | CASSSPGQLMNTEAFF
. | TRBJ2-1 | TRBD1 | TRBV4-1 | TGCGCCAGCAGCCAACCTGGACAGGGTGGAAATGAGCAGTTCTTC | CASSQPGQGGNEQFF
. | TRBJ2-7 | . | TRBV5-6 | TGTGCCAGCAGCTCCCCGCGGGACTTCCTTAGAGGTTATTACGAGCAGTACTTC | CASSSPRDFLRGYYEQYF
. | TRBJ2-1 | . | TRBV5-1 | TGCGCCAGCAGCCCTTCGGAGTACTCCTACAATGAGCAGTTCTTC | CASSPSEYSYNEQFF
. | TRBJ2-2 | . | TRBV5-1 | TGCGCCAGCAGCTTCGCGGGAAACACCGGGGAGCTGTTTTTT | CASSFAGNTGELFF
. | TRBJ2-1 | TRBD2 | TRBV19 | TGTGCCAGTAGTATCTGGCTAGCGGGAGCTGCCTCCTACAATGAGCAGTTCTTC | CASSIWLAGAASYNEQFF
. | TRBJ2-7 | TRBD2 | TRBV5-8 | TGTGCCAGCAGCTTAACTGGGCGCGGCGGGAGATCGTACGAGCAGTACTTC | CASSLTGRGGRSYEQYF
few | TRBJ1-4 | . | TRBV5-1 | TGCGCCAGCAGTTTGGGAGGCGGCGAAAAACTGTTTTTT | CASSLGGGEKLFF
. | TRBJ2-2 | TRBD1 | TRBV3-1/TRBV3-2 | TGTGCCAGCCAATCCGGGACAGGGACCGGGGAGCTGTTTTTT | CASQSGTGTGELFF
. | TRBJ2-1 | . | TRBV6-2/TRBV6-3 | TGTGCCAGCGGTTCGGATAAAGACTCGACTAGGTGGGGGCAGTTCTTC | CASGSDKDSTRWGQFF
. | TRBJ1-1 | . | TRBV12-5 | TGTGCTAGTCGTCGGAGGGCGAACACTGAAGCTTTCTTT | CASRRRANTEAFF
. | TRBJ1-3 | TRBD1 | TRBV6-9 | TGTGCCAGCAGTTGGGTACCGGGACAGGGTTACACCATATATTTT | CASSWVPGQGYTIYF
. | TRBJ2-5 | TRBD1 | TRBV6-5 | TGTGCCAGCGGACAGGGACATCACCAGTACTTC | CASGQGHHQYF
. | TRBJ1-1 | . | TRBV7-2 | TGTGCCAGCAGCTTAGTGTGGACTCTGAACACTGAAGCTTTCTTT | CASSLVWTLNTEAFF
. | TRBJ1-1 | . | TRBV27 | TGTGCCAGCAGTCCATACAGGGTGATGAACACTGAAGCTTTCTTT | CASSPYRVMNTEAFF
. | TRBJ2-1 | . | TRBV14 | TGTGCCAGCAGCCAAGACGGGCCCCCGGGGAGGAGTCAGCAGTTCTTC | CASSQDGPPGRSQQFF
. | TRBJ2-1 | . | TRBV5-1 | TGCGCCAGCAGCTTGGAAGGGACTTACAATGAGCAGTTCTTC | CASSLEGTYNEQFF
. | TRBJ2-2 | . | TRBV11-2 | TGTGCCAGCAGCTTACGCGGGAACACCGGGGAGCTGTTTTTT | CASSLRGNTGELFF
once | TRBJ1-5 | . | TRBV29-1 | TGCAGCGTTGTGGAACAGGGAGTAAATCAGCCCCAGCATTTT | CSVVEQGVNQPQHF
. | TRBJ1-4 | TRBD1 | TRBV9 | TGTGCCAGCAGCCCCTGGACAGGTGGTGAAAAACTGTTTTTT | CASSPWTGGEKLFF
. | TRBJ2-2 | . | TRBV3-1/TRBV3-2 | TGTGCCAGCAGCCTCGGACATACCGGGGAGCTGTTTTTT | CASSLGHTGELFF
. | TRBJ2-5 | TRBD2 | TRBV4-1 | TGCGCCAGCAGCCACCGGAGTAGCGGGAGTACGGGAGAGACCCAGTACTTC | CASSHRSSGSTGETQYF
. | TRBJ2-5 | . | TRBV5-5 | TGTGCCAGCAGCGGGTCAGGGGCCCAAGAGACCCAGTACTTC | CASSGSGAQETQYF
. | TRBJ1-5 | TRBD1 | TRBV5-1 | TGCGCCAGCAGCTTCGCCGGACAGGGGAATCAGCCCCAGCATTTT | CASSFAGQGNQPQHF
. | TRBJ1-5 | . | TRBV23-1 | TGCGCCAGCAGTCAACACGCAGGGGATAGCAATCAGCCCCAGCATTTT | CASSQHAGDSNQPQHF
. | TRBJ2-5 | TRBD2 | TRBV11-2 | TGTGCCAGCAGCTTCCCCGGACTAGCGGGAGTAGGAGAGACCCAGTACTTC | CASSFPGLAGVGETQYF
. | TRBJ2-1 | . | TRBV2 | TGTGCCAGCAGCTTAAGCGGGTCGCAGTACAATGAGCAGTTCTTC | CASSLSGSQYNEQFF
. | TRBJ2-2 | . | TRBV7-8 | TGTGCCAGCAGCTTAAGGGAGAACGGGGAGCTGTTTTTT | CASSLRENGELFF
few | TRBJ1-1 | . | TRBV5-4 | TGTGCCAGCAGCTTCGTCGCAGGGAACACTGAAGCTTTCTTT | CASSFVAGNTEAFF
. | TRBJ1-5 | . | TRBV19 | TGTGCCAGTAGTATATTAGGGAGTAGCAATCAGCCCCAGCATTTT | CASSILGSSNQPQHF
. | TRBJ2-1 | TRBD2 | TRBV30 | TGTGCCTGGAGCTGGGGGGGCAATGAGCAGTTCTTC | CAWSWGGNEQFF
. | TRBJ2-7 | TRBD1 | TRBV12-3/TRBV12-4 | TGTGCCAGCAGTCAGACAGGGGACGAGCAGTACTTC | CASSQTGDEQYF
. | TRBJ1-2 | TRBD1 | TRBV18 | TGTGCCAGCTCACGAGGGGACAGATCTAACTATGGCTACACCTTC | CASSRGDRSNYGYTF
. | TRBJ1-4 | . | TRBV4-3 | TGCGCCAGCAGCCAGAGGGTGACTAATGAAAAACTGTTTTTT | CASSQRVTNEKLFF
. | TRBJ1-2 | . | TRBV6-5 | TGTGCCAGCAGCATGGACAGAGCTTATGGCTACACCTTC | CASSMDRAYGYTF
. | TRBJ1-6 | TRBD1 | TRBV7-9 | TGTGCCAGCAGCTTAGTACAGGGGCGGAATAATTCACCCCTCCACTTT | CASSLVQGRNNSPLHF
. | TRBJ1-1 | TRBD1 | TRBV9 | TGTGCCAGCAGCGCCCATATCGGACAGGGGCACACTGAAGCTTTCTTT | CASSAHIGQGHTEAFF
. | TRBJ1-5 | . | TRBV4-3 | TGCGCCAGCAGCCAAGATCCGGGGGAAGGTCAGCCCCAGCATTTT | CASSQDPGEGQPQHF
. | TRBJ1-1 | TRBD1 | TRBV7-8 | TGTGCCAGCAGCCCGTCCGCTTCTCAGGGGGCGAGAGCTTTCTTT | CASSPSASQGARAFF
. | TRBJ2-7 | TRBD1 | TRBV6-6 | TGTGCCAGCAGTTACTCCAGGCAGGGGGCTTACGAGCAGTACTTC | CASSYSRQGAYEQYF